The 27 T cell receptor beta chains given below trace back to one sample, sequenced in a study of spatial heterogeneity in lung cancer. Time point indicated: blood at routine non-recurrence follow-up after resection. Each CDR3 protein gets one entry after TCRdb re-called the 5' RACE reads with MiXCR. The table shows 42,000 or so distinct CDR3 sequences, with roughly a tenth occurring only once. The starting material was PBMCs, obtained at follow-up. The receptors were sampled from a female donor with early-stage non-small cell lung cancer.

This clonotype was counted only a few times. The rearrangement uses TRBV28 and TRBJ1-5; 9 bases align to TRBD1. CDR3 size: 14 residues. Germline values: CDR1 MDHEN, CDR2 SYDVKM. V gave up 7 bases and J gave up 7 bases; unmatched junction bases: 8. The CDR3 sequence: CASTPQGAGQPQHF. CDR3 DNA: TGTGCCAGCACCCCACAGGGGGCAGGACAGCCCCAGCATTTT. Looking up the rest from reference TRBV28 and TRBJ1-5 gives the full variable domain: DVKVTQSSRYLVKRTGEKVFLECVQDMDHENMFWYRQDPGLGLRLIYFSYDVKMKEKGDIPEGYSVSREKKERFSLILESASTNQTSMYLCASTPQGAGQPQHFGDGTRLSIL.

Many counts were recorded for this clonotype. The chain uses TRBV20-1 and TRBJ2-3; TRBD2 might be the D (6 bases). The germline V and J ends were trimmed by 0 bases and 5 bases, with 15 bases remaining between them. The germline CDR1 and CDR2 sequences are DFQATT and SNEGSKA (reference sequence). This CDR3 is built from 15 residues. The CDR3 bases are TGCAGTGCTAGAGATCCAGGCGGGGTGGTAGATACGCAGTATTTT. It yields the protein CSARDPGGVVDTQYF.

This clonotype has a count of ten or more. CDR3 DNA: TGTGCCAGCAGTAGTCAGCATAGCAATCAGCCCCAGCATTTT. This gives the protein CASSSQHSNQPQHF. The chain carries TRBV7-9 and TRBJ1-5, with D unclear. Between the trimmed V and J ends, which lost 6 bases and 0 bases, there was a span of 9 bases. This CDR3 spans 14 amino acids. Germline CDR1 is SEHNR and CDR2 is FQNEAQ (reference sequence).

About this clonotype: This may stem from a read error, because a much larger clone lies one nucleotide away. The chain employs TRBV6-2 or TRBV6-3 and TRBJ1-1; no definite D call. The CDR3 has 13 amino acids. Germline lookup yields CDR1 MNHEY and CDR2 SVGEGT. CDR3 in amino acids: CASRGIANTGAFF. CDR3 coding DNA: TGTGCCAGCAGGGGCATCGCGAACACTGGAGCTTTCTTT.

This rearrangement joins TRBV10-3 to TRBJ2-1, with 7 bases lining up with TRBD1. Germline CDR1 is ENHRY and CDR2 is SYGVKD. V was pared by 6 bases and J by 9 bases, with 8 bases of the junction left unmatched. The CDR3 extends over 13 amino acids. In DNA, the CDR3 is TGTGCCATCAGAGCTCCGACAGGGTTTGAGCAGTTCTTC. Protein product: CAIRAPTGFEQFF.

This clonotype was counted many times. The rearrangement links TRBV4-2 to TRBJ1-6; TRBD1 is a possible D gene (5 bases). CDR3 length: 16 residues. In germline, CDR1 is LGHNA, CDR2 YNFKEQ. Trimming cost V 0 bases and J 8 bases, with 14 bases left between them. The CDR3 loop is CASSQDQGALYSPLHF. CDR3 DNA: TGTGCCAGCAGCCAAGATCAGGGCGCTCTCTATTCACCCCTCCACTTT.

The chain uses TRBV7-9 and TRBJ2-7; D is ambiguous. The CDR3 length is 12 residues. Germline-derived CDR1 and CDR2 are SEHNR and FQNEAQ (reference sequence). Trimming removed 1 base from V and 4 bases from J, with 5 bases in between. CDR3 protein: CASSLERYEQYF. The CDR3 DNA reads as TGTGCCAGCAGCTTAGAAAGATACGAGCAGTACTTC. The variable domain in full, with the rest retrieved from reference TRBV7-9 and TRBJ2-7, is DTGVSQNPRHKITKRGQNVTFRCDPISEHNRLYWYRQTLGQGPEFLTYFQNEAQLEKSRLLSDRFSAERPKGSFSTLEIQRTEQGDSAMYLCASSLERYEQYFGPGTRLTVT.

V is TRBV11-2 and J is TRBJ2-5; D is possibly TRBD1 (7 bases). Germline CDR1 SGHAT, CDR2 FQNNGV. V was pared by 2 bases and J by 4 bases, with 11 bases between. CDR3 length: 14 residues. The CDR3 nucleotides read TGTGCCAGCAGCTTACACAGGGGAGGAGAGACCCAGTACTTC. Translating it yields CASSLHRGGETQYF.

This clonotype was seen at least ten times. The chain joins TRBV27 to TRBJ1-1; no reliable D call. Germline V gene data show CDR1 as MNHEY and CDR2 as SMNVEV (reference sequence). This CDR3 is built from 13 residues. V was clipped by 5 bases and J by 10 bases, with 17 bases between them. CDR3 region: CASSPPKGLGAFF. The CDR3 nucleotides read TGTGCCAGCAGTCCGCCCAAGGGATTGGGAGCTTTCTTT.

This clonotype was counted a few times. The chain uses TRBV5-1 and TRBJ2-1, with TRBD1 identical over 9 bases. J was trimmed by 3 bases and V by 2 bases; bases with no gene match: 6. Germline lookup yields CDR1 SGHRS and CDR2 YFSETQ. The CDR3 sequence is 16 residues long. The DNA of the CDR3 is TGCGCCAGCAGCTTAACAGGGGGCCTCTTCTACAATGAGCAGTTCTTC. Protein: CASSLTGGLFYNEQFF.

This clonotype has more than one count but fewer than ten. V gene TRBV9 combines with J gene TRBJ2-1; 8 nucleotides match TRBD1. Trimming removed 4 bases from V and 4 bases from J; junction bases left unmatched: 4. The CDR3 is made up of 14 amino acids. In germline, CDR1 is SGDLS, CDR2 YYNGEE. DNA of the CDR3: TGTGCCAGCAGCCCCAGACAGGGGTACAATGAGCAGTTCTTC. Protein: CASSPRQGYNEQFF.

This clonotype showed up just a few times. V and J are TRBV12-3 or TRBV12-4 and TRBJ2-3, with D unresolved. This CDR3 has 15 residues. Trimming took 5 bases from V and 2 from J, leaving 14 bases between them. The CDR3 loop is CASSRTSSATDTQYF. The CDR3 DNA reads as TGTGCCAGCAGTCGGACCTCCTCGGCCACAGATACGCAGTATTTT.

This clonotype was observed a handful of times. The CDR3 is CASSLAPFSQNTGELFF. The CDR3 DNA reads as TGCGCCAGCAGCTTGGCCCCCTTTTCCCAAAACACCGGGGAGCTGTTTTTT. The gene calls are TRBV5-1 and TRBJ2-2, with D uncertain. The V gene's germline CDR1 is SGHRS and CDR2 YFSETQ. The CDR3 is 17 amino acids. V lost 0 bases and J lost 2, with 14 bases in between. The full variable domain, its missing parts supplied by reference TRBV5-1 and TRBJ2-2, is KAGVTQTPRYLIKTRGQQVTLSCSPISGHRSVSWYQQTPGQGLQFLFEYFSETQRNKGNFPGRFSGRQFSNSRSEMNVSTLELGDSALYLCASSLAPFSQNTGELFFGEGSRLTVL.

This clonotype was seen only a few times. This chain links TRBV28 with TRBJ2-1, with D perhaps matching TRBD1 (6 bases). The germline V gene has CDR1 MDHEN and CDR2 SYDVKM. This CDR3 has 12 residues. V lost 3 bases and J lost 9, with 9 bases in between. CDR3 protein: CASSFRDTEQFF. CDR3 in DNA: TGTGCCAGCAGTTTCCGGGACACTGAGCAGTTCTTC.

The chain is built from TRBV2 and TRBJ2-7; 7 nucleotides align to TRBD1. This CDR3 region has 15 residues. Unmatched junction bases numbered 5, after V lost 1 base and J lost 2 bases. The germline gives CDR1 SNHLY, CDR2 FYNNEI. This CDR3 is CASSEVDRNAYEQYF. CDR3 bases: TGTGCCAGCAGTGAAGTGGACAGGAATGCCTACGAGCAGTACTTC.

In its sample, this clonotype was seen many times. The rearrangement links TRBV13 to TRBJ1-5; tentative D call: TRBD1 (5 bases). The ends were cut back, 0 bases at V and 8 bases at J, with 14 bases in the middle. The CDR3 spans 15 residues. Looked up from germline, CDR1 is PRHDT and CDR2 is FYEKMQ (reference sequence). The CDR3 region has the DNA TGTGCCAGCAGCTTAGGAGGCAGGGCCGGGGAGCCCCAGCATTTT. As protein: CASSLGGRAGEPQHF.

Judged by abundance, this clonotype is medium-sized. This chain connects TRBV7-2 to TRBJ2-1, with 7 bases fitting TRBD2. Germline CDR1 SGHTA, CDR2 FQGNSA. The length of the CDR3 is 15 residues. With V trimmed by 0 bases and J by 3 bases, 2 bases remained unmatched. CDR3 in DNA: TGTGCCAGCAGCTTAGCGGGGGGGGTCTACAATGAGCAGTTCTTC. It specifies CASSLAGGVYNEQFF.

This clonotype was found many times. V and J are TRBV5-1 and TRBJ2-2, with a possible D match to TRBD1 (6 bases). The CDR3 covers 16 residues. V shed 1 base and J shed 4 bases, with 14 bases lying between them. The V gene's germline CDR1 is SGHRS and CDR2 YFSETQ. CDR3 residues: CASSLLVGASTGELFF. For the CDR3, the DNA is TGCGCCAGCAGCTTGTTGGTGGGGGCGAGCACCGGGGAGCTGTTTTTT.

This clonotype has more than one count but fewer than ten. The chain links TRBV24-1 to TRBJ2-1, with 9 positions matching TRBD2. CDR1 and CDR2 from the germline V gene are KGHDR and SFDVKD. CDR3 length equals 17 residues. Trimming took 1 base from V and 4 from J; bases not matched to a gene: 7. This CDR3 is CATSDLTRRGGYNEQFF. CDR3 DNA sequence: TGTGCCACCAGTGATTTAACTCGGCGGGGGGGTTACAATGAGCAGTTCTTC.

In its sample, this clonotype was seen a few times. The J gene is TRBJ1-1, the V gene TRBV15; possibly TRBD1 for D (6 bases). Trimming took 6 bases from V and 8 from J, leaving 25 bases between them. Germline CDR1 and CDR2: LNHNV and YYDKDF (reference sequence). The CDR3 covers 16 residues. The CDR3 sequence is CATREDGGAVGTEAFF. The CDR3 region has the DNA TGTGCCACCAGGGAGGATGGGGGGGCAGTCGGGACGGAAGCTTTCTTT.

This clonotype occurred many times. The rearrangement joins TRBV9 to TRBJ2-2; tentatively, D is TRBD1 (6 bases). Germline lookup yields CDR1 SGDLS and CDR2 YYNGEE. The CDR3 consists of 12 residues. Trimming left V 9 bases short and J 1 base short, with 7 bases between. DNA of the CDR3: TGTGCCACACAGGGGAACACCGGGGAGCTGTTTTTT. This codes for CATQGNTGELFF.

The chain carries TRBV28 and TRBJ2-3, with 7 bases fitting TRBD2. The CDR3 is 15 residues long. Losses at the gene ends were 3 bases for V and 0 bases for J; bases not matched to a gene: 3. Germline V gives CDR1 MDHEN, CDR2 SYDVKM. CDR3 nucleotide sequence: TGTGCCAGCAGTTTTTGGCGGGGGAGCACAGATACGCAGTATTTT. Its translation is CASSFWRGSTDTQYF.

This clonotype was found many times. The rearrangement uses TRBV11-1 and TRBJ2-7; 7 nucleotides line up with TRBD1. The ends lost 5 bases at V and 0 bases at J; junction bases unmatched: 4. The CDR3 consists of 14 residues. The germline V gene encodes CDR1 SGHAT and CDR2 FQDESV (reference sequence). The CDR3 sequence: CASSAWDSSYEQYF. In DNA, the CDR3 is TGTGCCAGCAGCGCGTGGGACAGCTCCTACGAGCAGTACTTC.

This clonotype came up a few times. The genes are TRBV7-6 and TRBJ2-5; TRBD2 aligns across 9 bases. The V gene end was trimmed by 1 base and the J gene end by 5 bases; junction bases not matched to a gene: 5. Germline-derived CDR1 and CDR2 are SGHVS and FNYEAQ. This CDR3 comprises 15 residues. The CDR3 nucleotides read TGTGCCAGCAGCTTAGGCGGGGGGGCCCGGGAGACCCAGTACTTC. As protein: CASSLGGGARETQYF.

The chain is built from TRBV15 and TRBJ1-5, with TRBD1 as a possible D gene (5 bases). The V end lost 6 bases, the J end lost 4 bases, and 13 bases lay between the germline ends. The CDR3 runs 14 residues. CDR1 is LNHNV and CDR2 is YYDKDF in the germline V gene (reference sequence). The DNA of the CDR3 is TGTGCCACCAGATTGGGGGACCTTAATCAGCCCCAGCATTTT. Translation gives CATRLGDLNQPQHF.

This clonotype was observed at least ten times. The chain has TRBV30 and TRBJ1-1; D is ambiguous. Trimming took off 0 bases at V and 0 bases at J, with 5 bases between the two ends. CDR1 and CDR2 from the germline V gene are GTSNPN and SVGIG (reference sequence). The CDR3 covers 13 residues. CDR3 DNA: TGTGCCTGGAGTGTACGAGTGAACACTGAAGCTTTCTTT. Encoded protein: CAWSVRVNTEAFF.

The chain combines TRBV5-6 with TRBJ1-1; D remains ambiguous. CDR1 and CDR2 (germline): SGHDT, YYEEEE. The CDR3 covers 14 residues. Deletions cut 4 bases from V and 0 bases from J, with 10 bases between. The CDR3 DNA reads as TGTGCCAGCAGCAGGCCCACCTTGAACACTGAAGCTTTCTTT. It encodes CASSRPTLNTEAFF.